This entry features one T cell receptor beta chain sequence. A clone one base away is much larger, so this may be a read error. For every donor, a draw yielded approximately 9.8 milliliters of peripheral blood. Alongside a J-beta primer mix, a sample-barcoded 5' primer served in a second PCR lasting 7 to 11 cycles. In TCRdb, the 5' RACE reads were re-called with MiXCR into one record per CDR3 protein. The sample holds fewer than 1.5 million distinct CDR3 sequences, 42% seen once. This sample was included in a study of blood T cells in healthy people across ages. Germline V gene data show CDR1 as KGHDR and CDR2 as SFDVKD. V was cut by 6 bases and J by 9 bases, with 13 bases left in between. CDR3 size: 12 residues.

The chain combines TRBV24-1 with TRBJ2-5; maybe TRBD2 (5 bases). Sequencing input: blood. The receptor was derived from a woman under 30 in good health. The CDR3 here is CATSTDLEAQYF. The DNA for the CDR3 is TGTGCCACCAGTACGGATTTGGAGGCCCAGTACTTC.